This T cell receptor beta chain was sequenced for a study of blood T cell repertoires in COVID-19. The germline gives CDR1 MNHEY, CDR2 SMNVEV (reference sequence). After removal of 7 bases from V and 3 bases from J, the junction contained 14 bases not matched to a gene. The CDR3 contains 17 residues. The data were produced by immunoSEQ multiplex PCR, yet TCRdb's version contains in-frame clones alone and is incomplete. The sample contains approximately 350,000 clones, around 87% of which appear only once. Seattle participants joined during active infection and were tracked over time. The sequencing sample was made of peripheral blood. The receptor was derived from a woman aged 50 to 65 with COVID-19, enrolled during active disease. The gene calls are TRBV27 and TRBJ2-1; TRBD2 aligns across 8 bases. The DNA for the CDR3 is TGTGCCAGCACTCGGGGGGGTAGGGTAACTTACTACAATGAGCAGTTCTTC. It encodes CASTRGGRVTYYNEQFF.